This T cell receptor beta chain was obtained from a study of T cells in narcolepsy. Study information: Healthy controls were enrolled alongside patients with narcolepsy type 1 or type 2.

Regarding this clone: Its antigen is undetermined.

Whole-study findings and limits: Reportedly, autoreactive clonotypes were serially detected in patients' blood but not controls'. Comparing one patient's CSF and blood CD4+ clonotypes highlighted HCRT- and TRIB2-specific autoreactive clonotypes. In some patient and control memory CD4+ samples, autoreactive clones were absent.

Germline V lookup: CDR1 MNHEY, CDR2 SVGAGI. The V gene lost 7 bases and the J gene lost 2 bases, with 14 bases spanning the gap. The CDR3 totals 14 residues. Assay: immunoSEQ multiplex PCR; the TCRdb copy retains only in-frame clones and omits some. Among some 30,000 clones listed, about 89% were seen once. The chain carries TRBV6-5 and TRBJ1-2; TRBD1 might be the D (6 bases). Sequences were obtained from memory (CD45RA-) CD4+ T cells from blood. The receptor was derived from a human donor in good health. This chain's CDR3 is CASTSTGLNYGYTF. DNA of the CDR3: TGTGCCAGCACCAGTACAGGGTTGAACTATGGCTACACCTTC.